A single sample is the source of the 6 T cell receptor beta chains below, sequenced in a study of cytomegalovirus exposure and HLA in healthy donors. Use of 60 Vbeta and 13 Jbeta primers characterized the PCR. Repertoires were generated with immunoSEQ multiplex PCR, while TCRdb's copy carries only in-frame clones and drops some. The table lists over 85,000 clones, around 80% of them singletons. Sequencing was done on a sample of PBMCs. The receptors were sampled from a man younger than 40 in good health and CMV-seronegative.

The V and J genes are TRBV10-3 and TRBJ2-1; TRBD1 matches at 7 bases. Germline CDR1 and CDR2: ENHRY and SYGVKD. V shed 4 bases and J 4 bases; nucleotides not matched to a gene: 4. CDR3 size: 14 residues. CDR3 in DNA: TGTGCCATCAGTGCCGGGACAGAATACAATGAGCAGTTCTTC. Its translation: CAISAGTEYNEQFF.

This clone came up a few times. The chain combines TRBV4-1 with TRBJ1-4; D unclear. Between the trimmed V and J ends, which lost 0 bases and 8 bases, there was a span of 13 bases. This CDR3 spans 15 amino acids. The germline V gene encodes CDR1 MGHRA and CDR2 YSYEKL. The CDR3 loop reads CASSQEGRGGEKLFF. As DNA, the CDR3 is TGCGCCAGCAGCCAAGAGGGCCGGGGAGGGGAAAAACTGTTTTTT.

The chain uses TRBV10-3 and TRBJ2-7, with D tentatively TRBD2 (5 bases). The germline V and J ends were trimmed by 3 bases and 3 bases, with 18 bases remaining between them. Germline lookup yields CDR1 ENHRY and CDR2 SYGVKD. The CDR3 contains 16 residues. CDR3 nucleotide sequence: TGTGCCATCAGTGATCTATTGGCAGGCGACTACTACGAGCAGTACTTC. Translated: CAISDLLAGDYYEQYF.

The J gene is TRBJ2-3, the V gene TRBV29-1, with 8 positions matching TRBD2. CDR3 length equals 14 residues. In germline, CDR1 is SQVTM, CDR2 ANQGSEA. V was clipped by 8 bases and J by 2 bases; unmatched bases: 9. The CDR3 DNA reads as TGCAGCCTGAGGGCGGGAGGAACCACAGATACGCAGTATTTT. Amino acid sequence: CSLRAGGTTDTQYF.

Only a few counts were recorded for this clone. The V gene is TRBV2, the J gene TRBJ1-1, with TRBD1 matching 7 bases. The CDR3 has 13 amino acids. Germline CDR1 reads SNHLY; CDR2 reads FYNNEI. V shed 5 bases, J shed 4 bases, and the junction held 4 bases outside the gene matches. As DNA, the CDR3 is TGTGCCAGCAGTCTTAGGACAGGCACTGAAGCTTTCTTT. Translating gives CASSLRTGTEAFF.

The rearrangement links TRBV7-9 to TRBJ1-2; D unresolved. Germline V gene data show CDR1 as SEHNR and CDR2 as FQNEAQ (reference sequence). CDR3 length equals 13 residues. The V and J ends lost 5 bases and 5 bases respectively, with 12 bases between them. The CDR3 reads CASSRGLGYGYTF. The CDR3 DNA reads TGTGCCAGCAGCCGCGGGTTAGGGTATGGCTACACCTTC. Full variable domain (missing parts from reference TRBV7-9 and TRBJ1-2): DTGVSQNPRHKITKRGQNVTFRCDPISEHNRLYWYRQTLGQGPEFLTYFQNEAQLEKSRLLSDRFSAERPKGSFSTLEIQRTEQGDSAMYLCASSRGLGYGYTFGSGTRLTVV.